This T cell receptor beta chain was documented in a study of PD-1 blockade in classical Hodgkin lymphoma. Study-level points and caveats: With CD4+ cells, TCR diversity rose significantly by C4D1, but not with CD8+ cells. The causes of the repertoire differences, possibly disease activity or prior therapy, remain undefined. The baseline diversity of complete responders showed similarity to that of newly diagnosed patients.

Libraries were prepared by immunoSEQ multiplex PCR; TCRdb keeps only in-frame clonotypes and omits some of them. The sample includes 4,500 to 6,000 clones, about 71% of them seen just once. Per the germline V gene, CDR1 is MGHRA and CDR2 is YSYEKL. There are 15 residues in the CDR3. Trimming shortened V by 8 bases and J by 4 bases, and 18 bases separated the two germline ends. Details on this clone: What it binds is not known.

Time point defined: cycle 4 day 1 (C4D1), after less than seven weeks of nivolumab. Relapse was seen in all patients after autologous stem cell transplantation, and brentuximab vedotin exposure was variable. From thawed PBMCs, CD8+ T cells were isolated by magnetic negative selection. Patients' outcomes at their best amounted to complete response, partial response or progressive disease. The chain employs TRBV4-1 and TRBJ2-1; a weak D match, TRBD2 (8 bases). The TCR was taken from a human donor with classical Hodgkin lymphoma. Material: CD8+ T cells from blood, obtained before the fourth cycle of nivolumab. The CDR3 protein is CASHAGGQSYNEQFF. The CDR3 DNA reads as TGCGCCAGCCACGCGGGGGGACAGTCATACAATGAGCAGTTCTTC.